This T cell receptor (beta chain) was obtained from a study of T cell responses to AZD1222 COVID-19 vaccine. Clones were sequenced by immunoSEQ multiplex PCR, and TCRdb holds only the in-frame ones, with some missing. The top ten hold roughly 1.3% of the sample, which has more than 75,000 clones, about four fifths seen once. Broader study findings: Among the donors, most were white British and more were female, and clonal diversity was possibly underestimated. Of spike-specific TCRs, nearly half reportedly target regions left unmutated in variants.

With V trimmed by 8 bases and J by 3 bases, 0 bases remained unmatched. The CDR3 has 11 residues. Germline values: CDR1 MDHEN, CDR2 SYDVKM. The analysis combined second doses at about 4 or about 12 weeks. For this clone: The antigen is not known.

The sequence was collected from an adult who received the AZD1222 COVID-19 vaccine. The chain combines TRBV28 with TRBJ2-7; 8 nucleotides agree with TRBD1. The sample was peripheral blood, taken 28 days after the second AZD1222 dose. The CDR3 DNA sequence: TGTGCCAGCGACAGGGGCTACGAGCAGTACTTC. It translates to CASDRGYEQYF.